The 27 T cell receptor beta chains below all came from one sample that was sequenced in a study of T cells in Graves' hyperthyroidism and ophthalmopathy. It was RNA transcripts that yielded the amplified TCR beta CDR3 regions. The primer set for the first-round RT-PCR of the TCR CDR3 was HTBI. TCRdb called the multiplex PCR reads again in MiXCR, with one record for every CDR3 protein. The sample gives about 600,000 distinct CDR3 sequences, about 14% of which show up once; roughly an eighth is in the top ten. Sequenced input: blood. These receptor sequences come from a woman aged 45-65 years with Graves' ophthalmopathy.

As concerns this clonotype: A much more abundant neighbour one base away suggests this may be a read error. The rearrangement links TRBV27 to TRBJ2-7; possible D gene TRBD2, 6 bases. The CDR3 has 14 amino acids. Germline loops: CDR1 MNHEY, CDR2 SMNVEV (reference sequence). V lost 2 bases and J lost 6, with 14 bases in between. The CDR3 DNA reads as TGTGCCAGCAGTTTAGGTCCGGGACTCTGCGAGCAGTACTTC. It is translated as CASSLGPGLCEQYF.

The rearrangement links TRBV20-1 to TRBJ2-5, with TRBD2 matching 13 bases. CDR3 length: 14 residues. The germline gives CDR1 DFQATT, CDR2 SNEGSKA (reference sequence). The junction had 4 bases not matched to a gene; V was cut back by 4 bases and J by 5 bases. The CDR3 bases are TGCAGTGCTAAGGGACTAGCGGGACGGGAGACCCAGTACTTC. It codes for CSAKGLAGRETQYF.

This clonotype was counted ten times or more. The chain couples TRBV30 to TRBJ2-1, with 9 bases aligning to TRBD2. CDR3 size: 15 residues. Germline values: CDR1 GTSNPN, CDR2 SVGIG (reference sequence). J gave up 4 bases and V 1 base, and 5 bases lay outside the gene matches. This chain's CDR3 is CAWSDQGLAYNEQFF. In DNA form, the CDR3 reads TGTGCCTGGAGTGATCAAGGACTAGCGTACAATGAGCAGTTCTTC.

This clonotype was counted between two and nine times. This chain links TRBV19 with TRBJ1-1; TRBD1 aligns across 7 bases. The CDR3 consists of 13 residues. Trimming at V came to 6 bases and at J to 5 bases, leaving 6 bases not matched to a gene. Germline V gives CDR1 LNHDA, CDR2 SQIVND (reference sequence). CDR3 in DNA: TGTGCCAGTAGCGACATGACAGGGACTGAAGCTTTCTTT. Translated: CASSDMTGTEAFF.

The chain carries TRBV19 and TRBJ2-7, with 11 positions matching TRBD2. This CDR3 comprises 16 residues. V shed 2 bases and J 5 bases; nucleotides not matched to a gene: 8. Germline loops: CDR1 LNHDA, CDR2 SQIVND (reference sequence). CDR3 DNA: TGTGCCAGTAGTATAAATTTAGCGGGAGGGCCACACGAGCAGTACTTC. Amino acids: CASSINLAGGPHEQYF.

This clonotype has at least ten counts. This chain connects TRBV15 to TRBJ2-1; possible D gene TRBD1, 6 bases. The V end lost 0 bases, the J end lost 12 bases, and 21 bases lay between the germline ends. Germline V lookup: CDR1 LNHNV, CDR2 YYDKDF (reference sequence). The CDR3 extends over 16 amino acids. The DNA of the CDR3 is TGTGCCACCAGCAGAGATGAGGGGACACCAACCCGAAGGCAGTTCTTC. Residues: CATSRDEGTPTRRQFF.

This clonotype was detected ten times or more. This chain links TRBV24-1 with TRBJ2-3; D is perhaps TRBD1 (6 bases). V lost 8 bases to trimming and J lost 4 bases, with 12 bases between them. The CDR3 runs to 13 residues. Germline V gene data show CDR1 as KGHDR and CDR2 as SFDVKD. The CDR3 region is CATTRGSSDTQYF. The CDR3 nucleotides are TGTGCCACCACGAGGGGGTCTTCAGATACGCAGTATTTT.

This clonotype was observed at least ten times. V gene TRBV10-3 combines with J gene TRBJ2-5, with TRBD2 identical over 10 bases. This CDR3 contains 17 residues. Germline V gene sequence: CDR1 ENHRY, CDR2 SYGVKD. Unmatched junction bases numbered 10, after V lost 4 bases and J lost 2 bases. The CDR3 nucleotides are TGTGCCATCAGTGCGGCTAGCGGGAGCAATACTCAAGAGACCCAGTACTTC. This gives the protein CAISAASGSNTQETQYF.

Ten or more counts support this clonotype. The CDR3 is CASSQGRDRDYEQYF. The CDR3 DNA reads as TGTGCCAGCAGCCAAGGCCGGGACAGGGACTACGAGCAGTACTTC. The V call is TRBV3-1, the J call TRBJ2-7; TRBD1 matches at 9 bases. Germline CDR1 LGHDT, CDR2 YNNKEL (reference sequence). Unmatched junction bases numbered 4, after V lost 1 base and J lost 3 bases. The CDR3 loop spans 15 amino acids.

This clonotype showed up many times. The V call is TRBV18, the J call TRBJ2-1; 10 positions agree with TRBD1. Germline-derived CDR1 and CDR2 are KGHSH and LQKENI. This CDR3 is built from 14 residues. The junction had 6 bases not matched to a gene; V was cut back by 5 bases and J by 8 bases. The CDR3 region has the DNA TGTGCCAGCTCATCTCCGGGACAGGGGCATGAGCAGTTCTTC. It specifies CASSSPGQGHEQFF.

The sample holds a few counts of this clonotype. The genes are TRBV7-2 and TRBJ1-5; D is undetermined. The CDR3 length is 13 residues. Germline V CDR1 and CDR2: SGHTA, FQGNSA. V lost 1 base, J lost 11 bases, and 12 bases lay in between. The CDR3 region has the DNA TGTGCCAGCAGCTTAGAGGGTTTCGGGGCCCAGCATTTT. Protein: CASSLEGFGAQHF.

A remark on this clonotype: No conserved phenylalanine or tryptophan is present at the end of the CDR3, so a read error is the likely explanation. V and J are TRBV10-3 and TRBJ2-7, with 10 bases fitting TRBD1. This CDR3 has 13 residues. Trimming at V came to 7 bases and at J to 7 bases, leaving 7 bases not matched to a gene. The germline V gene encodes CDR1 ENHRY and CDR2 SYGVKD. The CDR3 DNA follows: TGTGCCATCACGAGGGACAGGGGTTATGAGCAGTACCTC. The encoded protein is CAITRDRGYEQYL.

This clonotype was recorded at least ten times. Here the CDR3 reads CASLKLLGQPQHF. CDR3 sequence (DNA): TGTGCCAGCCTAAAGTTGCTGGGTCAGCCCCAGCATTTT. The rearrangement uses TRBV12-3 or TRBV12-4 and TRBJ1-5; D is ambiguous. The CDR3 covers 13 residues. Trimming cost V 8 bases and J 6 bases, with 14 bases left between them.

The V gene is TRBV5-1, the J gene TRBJ1-1; D is perhaps TRBD1 (6 bases). Germline-derived CDR1 and CDR2 are SGHRS and YFSETQ. Trimming left V 3 bases short and J 4 bases short, with 13 bases between. The CDR3 sequence is 14 residues long. CDR3 protein: CASSSDPGVTEAFF. CDR3 coding DNA: TGCGCCAGCAGCTCCGACCCAGGGGTCACTGAAGCTTTCTTT.

Ten or more counts support this clonotype. The rearrangement joins TRBV6-2 or TRBV6-3 to TRBJ2-7; TRBD1 aligns across 8 bases. Germline CDR1 MNHEY, CDR2 SVGEGT. The junction had 8 bases not matched to a gene; V was cut back by 1 base and J by 6 bases. The CDR3 has 15 amino acids. CDR3 in amino acids: CASSYLDRASLEQYF. DNA for the CDR3: TGTGCCAGCAGTTACTTGGACAGGGCCTCCCTCGAGCAGTACTTC.

CDR3 residues: CATSPRGRSHNEQFF. CDR3 nucleotide sequence: TGTGCCACCAGCCCCCGGGGCCGGTCGCATAATGAGCAGTTCTTC. The J gene is TRBJ2-1, the V gene TRBV15, with D possibly called TRBD1 or TRBD2 (5 bases each). This CDR3 has 15 residues. V gave up 5 bases and J gave up 7 bases, with 18 bases separating them. Germline assignment: CDR1 LNHNV and CDR2 YYDKDF (reference sequence).

This clonotype was counted many times. The rearrangement links TRBV10-3 to TRBJ1-1; maybe TRBD1 (6 bases). Trimming took 6 bases from V and 2 from J, leaving 13 bases between them. CDR3 size: 14 residues. CDR1 and CDR2 (germline): ENHRY, SYGVKD. The CDR3 is CAIRDYRENTEAFF. The CDR3 bases are TGTGCCATCAGAGACTACAGGGAAAACACTGAAGCTTTCTTT.

As concerns this clonotype: A much larger clone lies a single base off, so this may be a read error. The conserved closing phenylalanine or tryptophan is absent in this CDR3, likely reflecting a read error. The chain couples TRBV11-3 to TRBJ2-5; D might be TRBD2 (6 bases). Looked up from germline, CDR1 is SGHNT and CDR2 is YENEEA. The V gene lost 2 bases and the J gene lost 5 bases, with 12 bases spanning the gap. The CDR3 loop spans 14 amino acids. CDR3 bases: TGTGCCAGCAGCTTAATCGGGGAGGAGGAGACCCAGTACTCC. It specifies CASSLIGEEETQYS.

This clonotype has at least ten counts. The rearrangement links TRBV18 to TRBJ1-4; D gene uncertain. CDR1 and CDR2 (germline): KGHSH, LQKENI. V lost 1 base, J lost 5 bases, and 5 bases lay in between. This CDR3 spans 13 amino acids. The CDR3 here is CASSPLGNEKLFF. The DNA of the CDR3 is TGTGCCAGCTCACCACTGGGAAATGAAAAACTGTTTTTT. The full variable domain, rest sourced from reference TRBV18 and TRBJ1-4, is NAGVMQNPRHLVRRRGQEARLRCSPMKGHSHVYWYRQLPEEGLKFMVYLQKENIIDESGMPKERFSAEFPKEGPSILRIQQVVRGDSAAYFCASSPLGNEKLFFGSGTQLSVL.

This clonotype was found a few times. The V and J genes are TRBV2 and TRBJ1-5; D is undetermined. V lost 4 bases, J lost 0 bases, and 7 bases lay in between. The CDR3 runs 14 residues. Germline V gene data show CDR1 as SNHLY and CDR2 as FYNNEI. CDR3 sequence (DNA): TGTGCCAGCAGTGGCTCAGGTAGCAATCAGCCCCAGCATTTT. Translated, it gives CASSGSGSNQPQHF.

The chain is built from TRBV6-1 and TRBJ2-2; 9 positions agree with TRBD2. Per germline, CDR1 MNHNS and CDR2 SASEGT. The CDR3 totals 16 residues. V was pared by 7 bases and J by 6 bases, with 12 bases of the junction left unmatched. CDR3 coding DNA: TGTGCCAGCAACCCCGCTAGCGGGAATAACGCCGGGGAGCTGTTTTTT. The encoded protein is CASNPASGNNAGELFF.

This clonotype was seen many times. The rearrangement joins TRBV10-3 to TRBJ2-3; 9 nucleotides align to TRBD2. Germline V gene lookup returns CDR1 ENHRY and CDR2 SYGVKD. The CDR3 consists of 15 residues. V lost 5 bases to trimming and J lost 0 bases; unmatched junction nucleotides: 3. Here the CDR3 DNA reads TGTGCCATCAGTTTAGCGGGAGCCAGCACAGATACGCAGTATTTT. Translating gives CAISLAGASTDTQYF.

Notes on this clonotype: Given a much more abundant clone one base away, this may be a read error. The gene calls are TRBV7-2 and TRBJ2-1, with TRBD1 matching over 9 bases. The CDR3 is 15 residues long. The germline V gene encodes CDR1 SGHTA and CDR2 FQGNSA. The CDR3 here is CASKRDRDLYNGQFF. The CDR3 DNA reads as TGTGCCAGCAAAAGGGACAGGGACCTTTACAATGGGCAGTTCTTC.

Many counts were recorded for this clonotype. This chain links TRBV6-2 or TRBV6-3 with TRBJ2-7; a possible D gene is TRBD1 (5 bases). V lost 4 bases and J 0 bases, leaving 16 bases between the germline ends. The germline gives CDR1 MNHEY, CDR2 SVGEGT. This CDR3 has 16 amino acids. CDR3 sequence (DNA): TGTGCCAGCAGTTCGTACCTCGGAAGGGGCTCCTACGAGCAGTACTTC. It translates to CASSSYLGRGSYEQYF.

The chain carries TRBV7-2 and TRBJ1-2; D ambiguous. The V gene lost 1 base and the J gene lost 1 base, with 16 bases spanning the gap. Germline CDR1 reads SGHTA; CDR2 reads FQGNSA. The CDR3 sequence is 17 residues long. CDR3 in amino acids: CASSLDVGNTRNYGYTF. CDR3 nucleotides: TGTGCCAGCAGCTTAGATGTGGGGAATACCCGTAACTATGGCTACACCTTC.

This chain uses TRBV6-1 with TRBJ1-4; D gene uncertain. The CDR3 loop spans 14 amino acids. The V end lost 6 bases, the J end lost 0 bases, and 8 bases lay between the germline ends. From germline, CDR1 is MNHNS and CDR2 SASEGT. As DNA, the CDR3 is TGTGCCAGCAGCAAAGGAGCAACTAATGAAAAACTGTTTTTT. It encodes CASSKGATNEKLFF.

In its sample, this clonotype was seen many times. The chain is built from TRBV27 and TRBJ1-5; D is uncertain. V was shortened by 5 bases and J by 5 bases, with 7 bases between the two germline ends. CDR3 length: 12 residues. Germline V gives CDR1 MNHEY, CDR2 SMNVEV (reference sequence). CDR3 in amino acids: CASSDGDQPQHF. Here the CDR3 DNA reads TGTGCCAGCAGTGACGGTGATCAGCCCCAGCATTTT.